One sample yielded the 28 T cell receptor beta chains listed below, sequenced in a study of graft-versus-host responses after intestinal transplantation. TCRdb's copy holds only in-frame clones and misses some; the assay was immunoSEQ multiplex PCR. The repertoire consists of some 84,000 clones, with 82% occurring once and the leading ten covering approximately 0.88%. Antigens for these TCRs are unknown. The starting material was unstimulated CD4+ T cells sorted from spleen or lymph node cells, obtained before intestinal transplant. Receptors originate from a human donor who received an intestinal transplant.

The J gene is TRBJ2-2, the V gene TRBV28; D remains unclear. The CDR3 is 12 amino acids. Trimming removed 1 base from V and 6 bases from J, with 3 bases in between. Germline CDR1 is MDHEN and CDR2 is SYDVKM. The CDR3 region is CASSLSAGELFF. The DNA of the CDR3 is TGTGCCAGCAGTTTATCGGCCGGGGAGCTGTTTTTT.

The chain links TRBV9 to TRBJ2-5, with TRBD2 matching over 8 bases. Germline CDR1 reads SGDLS; CDR2 reads YYNGEE. V lost 3 bases and J lost 4; bases outside the gene matches: 8. This CDR3 has 15 amino acids. The CDR3 loop reads CASSAAGGAAETQYF. CDR3 nucleotides: TGTGCCAGCAGCGCAGCCGGGGGGGCGGCAGAGACCCAGTACTTC. Full variable domain (rest looked up from reference TRBV9 and TRBJ2-5): DSGVTQTPKHLITATGQRVTLRCSPRSGDLSVYWYQQSLDQGLQFLIQYYNGEERAKGNILERFSAQQFPDLHSELNLSSLELGDSALYFCASSAAGGAAETQYFGPGTRLLVL.

V and J are TRBV19 and TRBJ1-2, with 8 bases identical to TRBD1. CDR1 LNHDA and CDR2 SQIVND come from the germline V gene (reference sequence). Trimming removed 5 bases from V and 8 bases from J; junction bases left unmatched: 4. There are 12 residues in the CDR3. The CDR3 region is CASSGTGLGYTF. CDR3 in DNA: TGTGCCAGTAGTGGGACAGGCCTGGGCTACACCTTC.

V is TRBV4-1 and J is TRBJ2-2; 8 nucleotides match TRBD1. The CDR3 sequence is 17 residues long. Germline lookup yields CDR1 MGHRA and CDR2 YSYEKL. J lost 3 bases, V lost 1 base, and 7 bases had no gene match. This chain's CDR3 is CASSQVWTGSYTGELFF. CDR3 coding DNA: TGCGCCAGCAGCCAAGTATGGACAGGGTCGTACACCGGGGAGCTGTTTTTT.

This clone has a handful of counts. V gene TRBV4-2 combines with J gene TRBJ1-1, with D perhaps TRBD1 (6 bases). The CDR3 is 15 amino acids. V lost 6 bases, J lost 0 bases, and 14 bases lay in between. The germline V gene encodes CDR1 LGHNA and CDR2 YNFKEQ. The CDR3 sequence: CASRSGARVNTEAFF. CDR3 sequence (DNA): TGTGCCAGCAGGTCAGGGGCGCGGGTGAACACTGAAGCTTTCTTT.

The chain is built from TRBV7-9 and TRBJ1-1; the D is unclear. Germline assignment: CDR1 SEHNR and CDR2 FQNEAQ (reference sequence). The CDR3 extends over 15 amino acids. Deletions cut 6 bases from V and 7 bases from J, with 21 bases between. CDR3 DNA: TGTGCCAGCAGTCAGAGCTTATCCGGGTCGGGTGAAGCTTTCTTT. Translating it yields CASSQSLSGSGEAFF.

The V call is TRBV9, the J call TRBJ2-1; 7 nucleotides align to TRBD2. Germline CDR1 and CDR2: SGDLS and YYNGEE. V trimming: 4 bases; J trimming: 3 bases; junction bases outside the gene matches: 7. There are 15 residues in the CDR3. The CDR3: CASSRGTSVYNEQFF. The CDR3 region has the DNA TGTGCCAGCAGCAGAGGCACTAGCGTCTACAATGAGCAGTTCTTC.

The chain has TRBV7-9 and TRBJ2-7, with 7 bases matching TRBD1. CDR3 length equals 14 residues. Germline V gene sequence: CDR1 SEHNR, CDR2 FQNEAQ (reference sequence). After removal of 0 bases from V and 5 bases from J, the junction contained 4 bases not matched to a gene. As DNA, the CDR3 is TGTGCCAGCAGCTTAGCCGGGACAGACCACGAGCAGTACTTC. Residues: CASSLAGTDHEQYF.

The gene calls are TRBV25-1 and TRBJ2-3; maybe TRBD2 (6 bases). Germline CDR1 MGHDK, CDR2 SYGVNS. This CDR3 is built from 15 residues. V lost 3 bases, J lost 2 bases, and 12 bases lay in between. The CDR3 protein is CASSDQRDFTDTQYF. CDR3 coding DNA: TGTGCCAGCAGTGACCAAAGGGACTTCACAGATACGCAGTATTTT.

The chain is built from TRBV28 and TRBJ2-5, with TRBD2 matching 7 bases. The CDR3 consists of 14 residues. The germline V gene has CDR1 MDHEN and CDR2 SYDVKM. The J segment lost 5 bases and the V segment lost 3 bases, leaving 6 bases of the junction unmatched. This CDR3 reads CASSFSFGGETQYF. CDR3 in DNA: TGTGCCAGCAGTTTTTCGTTCGGGGGGGAGACCCAGTACTTC. Combining the CDR3 with reference TRBV28 and TRBJ2-5 gives the whole variable domain DVKVTQSSRYLVKRTGEKVFLECVQDMDHENMFWYRQDPGLGLRLIYFSYDVKMKEKGDIPEGYSVSREKKERFSLILESASTNQTSMYLCASSFSFGGETQYFGPGTRLLVL.

CDR3 protein: CASSLDARGSDTQYF. DNA for the CDR3: TGTGCCAGCAGCTTAGACGCCAGGGGATCGGATACGCAGTATTTT. The chain employs TRBV7-9 and TRBJ2-3; D is perhaps TRBD1 (6 bases). This CDR3 is 15 amino acids long. V lost 1 base to trimming and J lost 6 bases, with 14 bases between them. Germline CDR1 SEHNR, CDR2 FQNEAQ (reference sequence).

This rearrangement joins TRBV5-5 to TRBJ1-2; D is unresolved. The length of the CDR3 is 13 residues. V was cut by 0 bases and J by 7 bases, with 10 bases left in between. Germline CDR1 SGHKS, CDR2 YYEKEE (reference sequence). CDR3 loop: CASSLGAQSGYTF. CDR3 sequence (DNA): TGTGCCAGCAGCTTGGGGGCGCAATCTGGCTACACCTTC. The whole variable domain, filled in from reference TRBV5-5 and TRBJ1-2, reads DAGVTQSPTHLIKTRGQQVTLRCSPISGHKSVSWYQQVLGQGPQFIFQYYEKEERGRGNFPDRFSARQFPNYSSELNVNALLLGDSALYLCASSLGAQSGYTFGSGTRLTVV.

V is TRBV6-1 and J is TRBJ2-7; 11 bases fit TRBD1. Germline assignment: CDR1 MNHNS and CDR2 SASEGT. The CDR3 is 15 residues long. The trim removed 6 bases at V and 3 bases at J, leaving 7 bases unmatched. CDR3 nucleotides: TGTGCCAGCAGACCCGGGACAGGGGGGAACTACGAGCAGTACTTC. It yields the protein CASRPGTGGNYEQYF.

The chain employs TRBV20-1 and TRBJ2-7; no reliable D call. Per the germline V gene, CDR1 is DFQATT and CDR2 is SNEGSKA (reference sequence). Between the trimmed V and J ends, which lost 2 bases and 4 bases, there was a span of 6 bases. CDR3 length: 11 amino acids. In nucleotides, the CDR3 is TGCAGTGCTAGACCCGGGTACGAGCAGTACTTC. Translated: CSARPGYEQYF.

The chain couples TRBV5-1 to TRBJ2-7, with 9 nucleotides matching TRBD2. CDR1 is SGHRS, CDR2 YFSETQ, per germline. The CDR3 is 16 residues long. Losses at the gene ends were 4 bases for V and 5 bases for J; bases not matched to a gene: 13. The CDR3 sequence: CASSQLGLATPHEQYF. CDR3 in DNA: TGCGCCAGCAGCCAATTGGGACTAGCAACCCCCCACGAGCAGTACTTC.

DNA of the CDR3: TGTGCCAGCAGACAGGGCGCGAACACCGGGGAGCTGTTTTTT. This sequence encodes CASRQGANTGELFF. The chain has TRBV6-4 and TRBJ2-2; weak D call: TRBD1 (6 bases). Germline lookup yields CDR1 MRHNA and CDR2 SNTAGT. The CDR3 sequence is 14 residues long. Trimming took off 6 bases at V and 0 bases at J, with 8 bases between the two ends.

The rearrangement joins TRBV28 to TRBJ1-2, with TRBD1 as a possible D gene (6 bases). The ends were cut back, 10 bases at V and 5 bases at J, with 26 bases in the middle. Germline assignment: CDR1 MDHEN and CDR2 SYDVKM. CDR3 size: 16 residues. CDR3 protein: CATNLRFGGPKYGYTF. The CDR3 region has the DNA TGTGCCACCAATCTCCGGTTCGGGGGGCCGAAATATGGCTACACCTTC.

The CDR3 spells CASSIGGQPMAYGYTF. The CDR3 region has the DNA TGTGCCAGTAGTATAGGCGGACAACCTATGGCTTATGGCTACACCTTC. The chain employs TRBV19 and TRBJ1-2; D might be TRBD1 (5 bases). CDR1 and CDR2 from the germline V gene are LNHDA and SQIVND (reference sequence). This CDR3 has 16 amino acids. The V gene lost 1 base and the J gene lost 5 bases, with 17 bases spanning the gap.

This clone was seen a single time. The V and J genes are TRBV28 and TRBJ1-4, with D uncertain. The V gene lost 6 bases and the J gene lost 5 bases, with 13 bases spanning the gap. The CDR3 contains 14 residues. Germline V CDR1 and CDR2: MDHEN, SYDVKM. The DNA of the CDR3 is TGTGCCAGCAGGCCACCGGGGAAAAATGAAAAACTGTTTTTT. This translates into CASRPPGKNEKLFF.

Only a few counts were recorded for this clone. The V and J genes are TRBV7-9 and TRBJ1-1; D is ambiguous. This CDR3 spans 15 amino acids. Germline V lookup: CDR1 SEHNR, CDR2 FQNEAQ (reference sequence). The V gene lost 1 base and the J gene lost 1 base, with 10 bases spanning the gap. The CDR3 sequence: CASSLDPAGNTEAFF. The CDR3 DNA reads as TGTGCCAGCAGCTTAGACCCCGCAGGGAACACTGAAGCTTTCTTT.

The chain carries TRBV7-2 and TRBJ2-6; D unresolved. Germline V gene data show CDR1 as SGHTA and CDR2 as FQGNSA. This CDR3 is built from 15 residues. Trimming pared 1 base from V and 0 bases from J, leaving 4 bases between. The CDR3 spells CASSLDGSGANVLTF. CDR3 bases: TGTGCCAGCAGCTTAGACGGCTCTGGGGCCAACGTCCTGACTTTC. Full variable domain (remainder filled in from reference TRBV7-2 and TRBJ2-6): GAGVSQSPSNKVTEKGKDVELRCDPISGHTALYWYRQSLGQGLEFLIYFQGNSAPDKSGLPSDRFSAERTGGSVSTLTIQRTQQEDSAVYLCASSLDGSGANVLTFGAGSRLTVL.

This clone was counted a single time. The genes are TRBV4-2 and TRBJ2-5; TRBD2 matches 11 bases. This CDR3 comprises 18 residues. Losses at the gene ends were 0 bases for V and 1 base for J; bases not matched to a gene: 7. Germline CDR1 and CDR2: LGHNA and YNFKEQ. CDR3 region: CASSQDLLAGAIQETQYF. CDR3 nucleotide sequence: TGTGCCAGCAGCCAAGACTTACTAGCGGGGGCCATCCAAGAGACCCAGTACTTC.

The chain carries TRBV30 and TRBJ2-7, with 16 bases fitting TRBD2. Germline loops: CDR1 GTSNPN, CDR2 SVGIG (reference sequence). The ends lost 2 bases at V and 1 base at J; junction bases unmatched: 8. The CDR3 covers 18 residues. The CDR3 protein is CAWSPPGLAGGLSYEQYF. CDR3 coding DNA: TGTGCCTGGAGTCCGCCGGGACTAGCGGGGGGGCTGTCCTACGAGCAGTACTTC.

The chain joins TRBV5-5 to TRBJ1-5; D is unresolved. Germline V CDR1 and CDR2: SGHKS, YYEKEE (reference sequence). The V and J ends lost 4 bases and 7 bases respectively, with 12 bases between them. This CDR3 spans 13 amino acids. The CDR3 nucleotides are TGTGCCAGCAGCCCCATCACGGGGCAGCCCCAGCATTTT. Protein product: CASSPITGQPQHF.

The V gene is TRBV18, the J gene TRBJ2-7; the D is unclear. Between the trimmed V and J ends, which lost 0 bases and 5 bases, there was a span of 8 bases. This CDR3 contains 13 residues. Germline CDR1 is KGHSH and CDR2 is LQKENI. The CDR3 protein is CASSPPLGNEQYF. CDR3 DNA: TGTGCCAGCTCACCACCCCTAGGAAACGAGCAGTACTTC.

CDR3: CASSLGATSRMGEQYF. CDR3 nucleotide sequence: TGTGCCAGCAGCTTAGGGGCCACATCTCGGATGGGCGAGCAGTACTTC. The chain has TRBV7-2 and TRBJ2-7; no reliable D call. Germline CDR1 SGHTA, CDR2 FQGNSA. The CDR3 totals 16 residues. The ends were cut back, 1 base at V and 6 bases at J, with 19 bases in the middle.

There are a few counts of this clone. V is TRBV2 and J is TRBJ2-7, with TRBD2 matching 12 bases. From germline, CDR1 is SNHLY and CDR2 FYNNEI. The CDR3 runs 15 residues. Trimming took 6 bases from V and 12 from J; bases not matched to a gene: 15. CDR3 region: CASSHGLAGSRRGYF. CDR3 nucleotides: TGTGCCAGCAGCCACGGACTAGCGGGGTCCAGACGGGGGTACTTC.

The chain recombines TRBV9 with TRBJ2-1; the match to TRBD2 covers 12 bases. There are 17 residues in the CDR3. Trimming took 0 bases from V and 2 from J; bases not matched to a gene: 3. The germline gives CDR1 SGDLS, CDR2 YYNGEE. The CDR3, as DNA: TGTGCCAGCAGCGTAGGGCTAGCGGGGGGGGCCTACAATGAGCAGTTCTTC. Protein sequence: CASSVGLAGGAYNEQFF.